This record concerns one T cell receptor (beta chain) sequence. In its sample, this clone was seen once. No cognate antigen has been identified for it. It has no much larger one-base neighbor in the sample; base qualities were not kept. The data derive from a study of T cells in localized non-small cell lung cancer (dated by TCRdb to 2018 to 2021). As for the study more broadly: Comparing tumors with uninvolved tumor-adjacent lungs, the study looked at the T cell repertoires of 236 patients with early-stage NSCLC. A mean age of around 66 years was recorded for the NSCLC patients, of whom 129 were male and some 99 were female. The cohort was made up of fewer than 250 treatment-naive NSCLC patients whose localized lung tumors had been resected.

Beyond this particular receptor, the publication reports: Because multi-region tumor sequencing was not performed, intratumor heterogeneity could not be ruled out. Because of the exploratory design, TCR variables were selected using unadjusted p-values without false-discovery rate correction. Uninvolved tumor-adjacent lung showed the highest T cell clonality, higher than tumor, which suggests more focused antigenic responses in the uninvolved tumor-adjacent lung. Longer overall survival was associated with higher T cell density in blood, whereas shorter survival was associated with higher clonality in adjacent lung. A median of about 50 of the top 100 tumor clones turned up in the paired uninvolved adjacent lung, and some 28 of those clones also ranked among the top 100 of that same adjacent lung.

At diagnosis, tumor, uninvolved tumor-adjacent lung and peripheral blood were collected and then preserved as a mix of FFPE and fresh-frozen material. Blood samples were analyzed as peripheral blood mononuclear cells for TCR repertoire profiling. The germline V gene yields MNHEY for CDR1 and SVGAGI for CDR2. A distance of 13 bases separates the germline ends of V and J, which lose 5 bases and 0 bases respectively. From cysteine to phenylalanine, the CDR3 is 15 amino acids long. CDR3 DNA is the only sequence kept; it has 45 bases, read in frame from the first base. The immunoSEQ Assay was used to sequence TCR beta CDR3 regions from DNA. In the source study's methods: T cell density was computed as TCR beta template counts normalized to usable DNA estimated by amplifying housekeeping genes. Richness was estimated using the preseqR package, with extrapolation to 400,000 templates for PBMC samples and to 120,000 templates for tissue samples. Clonality was defined as one minus Pielou's evenness. Tissue-enriched TCRs were identified by differential abundance testing using productive amino-acid clonotypes, minimum total count 5 and alpha 0.1. Repertoire overlap between compartments was quantified with the Jaccard Index and Morisita Overlap Index. TCR beta CDR3s were clustered by GLIPH together with public tetramer-defined viral CDR3s, and at least three viral sequences plus V-gene enrichment were required for viral motifs. TCRdb carries this immuneACCESS record with in-frame sequences only. Its versions omit some clonotypes, under half of them owing to an unresolved V gene in the studies checked, with the rest unexplained. V and J calls and clone size follow that table, whereas D and trimming were derived from the DNA. The sample yields 24,000 or so clones; about 91% were counted once. The ten largest clones represent roughly 9% of the sample.

The chain is encoded by TRBV6-5 joined to TRBJ1-1; TRBD1 might be the D gene, on 6 matching bases. The sequences come from peripheral blood mononuclear cells, collected before any cancer treatment. The source of this sequence is a woman aged 35 to 75 with stage III lung adenocarcinoma. The DNA sequence is TGTGCCAGCAGTGGACTCGGACAGCTGAACACTGAAGCTTTCTTT. Its translation is CASSGLGQLNTEAFF.